This T cell receptor (beta chain) was documented in a study of blood T cell repertoires in COVID-19. Across the whole study: Donors in the United States, Italy and Spain gave samples during acute or convalescent COVID-19.

In the authors' workflow: Researchers report that nucleated cell counts were estimated from reference gene primer amplification. Method: immunoSEQ multiplex PCR; TCRdb's copy keeps in-frame clones and lacks some. The V and J calls and clone size come from that table; D and trimming were worked out from the DNA. The sample has around 100,000 clones; roughly 80% are singletons. Germline CDR1 and CDR2: SGHTA and FQGNSA. The junction had 3 bases not matched to a gene; V was cut back by 4 bases and J by 4 bases. This CDR3 spans 14 amino acids. The sequence was collected from a human donor in a cohort sampled during active COVID-19. The sequenced sample was peripheral blood. The chain recombines TRBV7-2 with TRBJ2-5; 10 bases match TRBD2. CDR3 sequence: CASSSRTSGETQYF. The CDR3 bases are TGTGCCAGCAGCTCTCGGACTAGCGGAGAGACCCAGTACTTC.